Below, 16 T cell receptor beta chains from the same sample are listed, as sequenced in a study of OX40 agonist ivuxolimab in advanced cancers. Library method: the immunoSEQ multiplex PCR assay. Drawn from immuneACCESS, this table holds only the in-frame rearrangements with V and J called that TCRdb kept. Clones are partly lost; checked studies trace under half to an unresolved V gene and leave the rest unexplained. The table for this sample lists just over 95,000 clones; approximately 85% of them were counted only once. The ten largest clonotypes hold about 4.1% of the sample. The source material was CD4+ or CD8+ T cells sorted from blood, sampled in a trial of the OX40 agonist ivuxolimab. These receptors were collected from an adult with an advanced solid tumor such as melanoma, head and neck, liver or kidney cancer.

This clone was found once. The V call is TRBV5-4, the J call TRBJ1-2; D perhaps matches TRBD1 (5 bases). CDR1 is SGHNT, CDR2 YYREEE, per germline (reference sequence). Trimming stripped 5 bases from V and 8 bases from J, with 19 bases between. This CDR3 comprises 14 residues. CDR3 residues: CASSYWGRGGGYTF. DNA of the CDR3: TGTGCCAGCAGTTACTGGGGCCGGGGAGGGGGCTACACCTTC. Drawing the rest from reference TRBV5-4 and TRBJ1-2, the complete variable domain is ETGVTQSPTHLIKTRGQQVTLRCSSQSGHNTVSWYQQALGQGPQFIFQYYREEENGRGNFPPRFSGLQFPNYSSELNVNALELDDSALYLCASSYWGRGGGYTFGSGTRLTVV.

The rearrangement uses TRBV28 and TRBJ2-7; 12 positions match TRBD2. The CDR3 is made up of 18 amino acids. Germline V CDR1 and CDR2: MDHEN, SYDVKM. The V gene end was trimmed by 7 bases and the J gene end by 0 bases; junction bases not matched to a gene: 13. This CDR3 reads CASTFWVGTSGRSYEQYF. CDR3 in DNA: TGTGCCAGCACCTTCTGGGTCGGGACTAGCGGGCGCTCCTACGAGCAGTACTTC.

A single count supports this clone. The chain combines TRBV19 with TRBJ2-3; TRBD2 agrees at 10 bases. J was trimmed by 0 bases and V by 5 bases; bases with no gene match: 5. The CDR3 loop spans 16 amino acids. CDR1 LNHDA and CDR2 SQIVND come from the germline V gene (reference sequence). CDR3 in amino acids: CASSPWTSGSTDTQYF. The CDR3 nucleotides are TGTGCCAGTAGTCCCTGGACTAGCGGAAGCACAGATACGCAGTATTTT.

This chain uses TRBV27 with TRBJ2-7; D tentatively reads TRBD1 or TRBD2 (5 bases each). Looked up from germline, CDR1 is MNHEY and CDR2 is SMNVEV (reference sequence). V lost 2 bases to trimming and J lost 2 bases, with 10 bases between them. The CDR3 sequence is 14 residues long. CDR3 amino acids: CASSLMRGAYEQYF. The CDR3 DNA sequence: TGTGCCAGCAGTTTAATGAGGGGAGCCTACGAGCAGTACTTC.

The rearrangement joins TRBV9 to TRBJ2-5, with D perhaps TRBD1 (5 bases). CDR1 and CDR2 (germline): SGDLS, YYNGEE. The CDR3 is made up of 13 amino acids. V dropped 3 bases and J dropped 7 bases, with 13 bases sitting between them. This chain's CDR3 is CASSEVGARTQYF. DNA for the CDR3: TGTGCCAGCAGCGAAGTAGGGGCAAGGACCCAGTACTTC.

The chain combines TRBV7-2 with TRBJ2-7; 12 bases match TRBD2. CDR3 length equals 15 residues. Germline V gene sequence: CDR1 SGHTA, CDR2 FQGNSA. The V and J ends lost 5 bases and 4 bases, in that order; junction bases with no gene match: 6. The DNA of the CDR3 is TGTGCCAGCAGCCCCGGACTAGCGGGATTGTACGAGCAGTACTTC. Its protein is CASSPGLAGLYEQYF.

The chain couples TRBV29-1 to TRBJ2-3; D ambiguous. Germline values: CDR1 SQVTM, CDR2 ANQGSEA. The V gene lost 7 bases and the J gene lost 6 bases, with 11 bases spanning the gap. This CDR3 comprises 11 residues. This CDR3 reads CSAIHRDTQYF. DNA for the CDR3: TGCAGCGCCATCCACCGGGATACGCAGTATTTT.

This clone was picked up one time. V usage is TRBV27 and J usage is TRBJ2-1; D perhaps matches TRBD2 (6 bases). The CDR3 has 15 residues. Germline-derived CDR1 and CDR2 are MNHEY and SMNVEV (reference sequence). V was clipped by 0 bases and J by 3 bases, with 9 bases between them. The CDR3 nucleotides are TGTGCCAGCAGTTTATCGGGAGGATTCTACAATGAGCAGTTCTTC. It encodes CASSLSGGFYNEQFF.

The V and J genes are TRBV7-2 and TRBJ2-7, with D perhaps matching TRBD1 (6 bases). The CDR3 runs to 13 residues. V lost 2 bases to trimming and J lost 5 bases, with 10 bases between them. Germline V gene data show CDR1 as SGHTA and CDR2 as FQGNSA. The chain's CDR3 is CASSLNPGDEQYF. The CDR3, as DNA: TGTGCCAGCAGCTTAAACCCAGGGGACGAGCAGTACTTC.

The chain has TRBV6-5 and TRBJ2-7, with D maybe TRBD2 (5 bases). The germline V gene has CDR1 MNHEY and CDR2 SVGAGI. The CDR3 consists of 13 residues. V was trimmed by 2 bases and J by 5 bases, leaving 10 bases between them. The CDR3 spells CASSYGVGDEQYF. Here the CDR3 DNA reads TGTGCCAGCAGTTACGGGGTCGGGGACGAGCAGTACTTC.

This clone has only one observation. The chain is built from TRBV11-2 and TRBJ2-3; D is perhaps TRBD2 (5 bases). The CDR3 extends over 13 amino acids. Germline assignment: CDR1 SGHAT and CDR2 FQNNGV. With 5 bases removed from V and 8 bases from J, the gap between germline ends came to 14 bases. CDR3 protein: CASSRDTGSTQYF. The CDR3 region has the DNA TGTGCCAGCAGCCGGGATACGGGAAGTACGCAGTATTTT.

The chain is built from TRBV7-9 and TRBJ2-7, with D unresolved. Germline CDR1 SEHNR, CDR2 FQNEAQ (reference sequence). There are 10 residues in the CDR3. The V gene lost 5 bases and the J gene lost 5 bases, with 4 bases spanning the gap. CDR3 in amino acids: CASSGDEQYF. For the CDR3, the DNA is TGTGCCAGCAGCGGGGACGAGCAGTACTTC.

The rearrangement joins TRBV19 to TRBJ2-5; D is possibly TRBD1 or TRBD2 (6 bases each). This CDR3 has 15 amino acids. The germline V and J ends were trimmed by 3 bases and 1 base, with 12 bases remaining between them. CDR1 is LNHDA and CDR2 is SQIVND in the germline V gene (reference sequence). CDR3: CASSIGGLFQETQYF. The DNA of the CDR3 is TGTGCCAGTAGTATTGGGGGGCTCTTCCAAGAGACCCAGTACTTC.

This clone was counted a few times. The CDR3 reads CASGSGYNEQFF. In DNA, the CDR3 is TGTGCCAGCGGGAGTGGATACAATGAGCAGTTCTTC. This sequence joins TRBV7-9 and TRBJ2-1; D is perhaps TRBD2 (5 bases). V was pared by 8 bases and J by 4 bases, with 9 bases between. CDR1 and CDR2 from the germline V gene are SEHNR and FQNEAQ (reference sequence). This CDR3 spans 12 amino acids.

This clone was seen many times. The V and J genes are TRBV18 and TRBJ1-5; D remains ambiguous. The CDR3 sequence is 13 residues long. V lost 6 bases to trimming and J lost 4 bases, with 10 bases between them. CDR1 and CDR2 from the germline V gene are KGHSH and LQKENI. The CDR3 sequence is CASSGQLNQPQHF. Here the CDR3 DNA reads TGTGCCAGCTCCGGTCAGCTAAATCAGCCCCAGCATTTT.

This chain uses TRBV27 with TRBJ2-1, with D possibly called TRBD1 or TRBD2 (5 bases each). This CDR3 has 13 residues. Between the trimmed V and J ends, which lost 3 bases and 7 bases, there was a span of 10 bases. The germline V gene encodes CDR1 MNHEY and CDR2 SMNVEV (reference sequence). The CDR3 loop reads CASSLWWGNEQFF. The DNA for the CDR3 is TGTGCCAGCAGTTTGTGGTGGGGGAATGAGCAGTTCTTC.